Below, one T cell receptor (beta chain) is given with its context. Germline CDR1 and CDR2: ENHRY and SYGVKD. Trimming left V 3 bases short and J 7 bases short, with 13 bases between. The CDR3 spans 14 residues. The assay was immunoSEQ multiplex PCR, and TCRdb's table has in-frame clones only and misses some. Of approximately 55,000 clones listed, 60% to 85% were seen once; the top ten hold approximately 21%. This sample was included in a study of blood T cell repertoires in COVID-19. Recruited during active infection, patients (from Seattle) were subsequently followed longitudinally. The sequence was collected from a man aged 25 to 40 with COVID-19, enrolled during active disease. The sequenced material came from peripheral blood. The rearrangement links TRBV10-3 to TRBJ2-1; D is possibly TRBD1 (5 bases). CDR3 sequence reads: CAISDGREFNEQFF. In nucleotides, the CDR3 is TGTGCCATCAGTGACGGCAGGGAATTTAATGAGCAGTTCTTC.